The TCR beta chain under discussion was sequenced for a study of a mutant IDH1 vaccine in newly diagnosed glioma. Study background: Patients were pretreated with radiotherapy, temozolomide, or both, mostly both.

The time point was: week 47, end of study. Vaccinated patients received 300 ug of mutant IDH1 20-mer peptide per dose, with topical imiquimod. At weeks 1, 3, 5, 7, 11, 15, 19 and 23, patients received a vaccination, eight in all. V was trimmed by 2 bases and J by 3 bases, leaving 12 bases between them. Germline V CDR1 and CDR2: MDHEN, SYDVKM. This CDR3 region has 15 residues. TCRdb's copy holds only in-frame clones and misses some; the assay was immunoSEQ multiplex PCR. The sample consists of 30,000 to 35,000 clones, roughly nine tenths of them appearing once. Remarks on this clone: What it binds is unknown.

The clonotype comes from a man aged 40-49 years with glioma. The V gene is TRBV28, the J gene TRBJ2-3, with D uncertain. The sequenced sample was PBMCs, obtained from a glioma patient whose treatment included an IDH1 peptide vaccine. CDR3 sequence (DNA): TGTGCCAGCAGTTTAAGAGTTACTGGGACAGATACGCAGTATTTT. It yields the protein CASSLRVTGTDTQYF.